The 32 T cell receptor beta chains reported below all come from one sample, sequenced in a study of T cell responses to AZD1222 COVID-19 vaccine. Generated by immunoSEQ multiplex PCR, the TCRdb table keeps only in-frame clones and is missing some. The repertoire includes 120,000 to 150,000 clones, approximately 78% of them detected once, and around 4.1% sits in the top ten. The sample in question was peripheral blood, obtained on day 0 of MenACWY control vaccination. All receptors come from an adult in good health.

The CDR3 reads CASSPTGQGSSYNSPLHF. The CDR3 DNA is TGTGCCAGCAGCCCTACCGGACAGGGTAGCTCCTATAATTCACCCCTCCACTTT. V and J are TRBV3-1 (or the pseudogene TRBV3-2) and TRBJ1-6, with 8 bases lining up with TRBD1. Germline V gene sequence: CDR1 LGHDT, CDR2 YNNKEL (reference sequence). The CDR3 runs to 18 residues. The V segment lost 4 bases and the J segment 0 bases; nucleotides outside the gene matches: 8.

V and J are TRBV3-1 (or the pseudogene TRBV3-2) and TRBJ1-5; D is undetermined. The CDR3 runs 16 residues. The V end was cut by 0 bases, the J end by 6 bases, with 15 bases between. CDR1 and CDR2 (germline): LGHDT, YNNKEL (reference sequence). The CDR3 here is CASSQDSASRVQPQHF. CDR3 DNA sequence: TGTGCCAGCAGCCAAGATTCGGCCTCCCGGGTTCAGCCCCAGCATTTT.

This chain joins TRBV27 and TRBJ1-5; D remains ambiguous. Germline V lookup: CDR1 MNHEY, CDR2 SMNVEV (reference sequence). Between the trimmed V and J ends, which lost 2 bases and 3 bases, there was a span of 11 bases. The CDR3 sequence is 15 residues long. The CDR3 reads CASSLGGQANQPQHF. Here the CDR3 DNA reads TGTGCCAGCAGTTTAGGAGGGCAGGCCAATCAGCCCCAGCATTTT.

The chain carries TRBV2 and TRBJ1-1; D gene ambiguous. Per the germline V gene, CDR1 is SNHLY and CDR2 is FYNNEI. Trimming cost V 4 bases and J 0 bases, with 9 bases left between them. This CDR3 region has 14 residues. The CDR3 DNA reads as TGTGCCAGCAGTGCGTTACAAGTGAACACTGAAGCTTTCTTT. It encodes CASSALQVNTEAFF.

This chain connects TRBV5-1 to TRBJ1-6, with 8 bases aligning to TRBD1. This CDR3 is built from 13 residues. V shed 3 bases and J 9 bases; nucleotides not matched to a gene: 2. Germline CDR1 and CDR2: SGHRS and YFSETQ. The CDR3 is CASSSGGSSPLHF. The CDR3, as DNA: TGCGCCAGCAGCTCAGGGGGCAGTTCACCCCTCCACTTT.

The chain joins TRBV12-3 or TRBV12-4 to TRBJ2-2; tentative D call: TRBD1 (5 bases). The CDR3 sequence is 13 residues long. V was pared by 6 bases and J by 6 bases, with 11 bases between. CDR3 residues: CASSVLGPGELFF. The CDR3 DNA reads as TGTGCCAGCAGCGTCTTGGGGCCCGGGGAGCTGTTTTTT.

V is TRBV28 and J is TRBJ2-6, with unresolved D. In germline, CDR1 is MDHEN, CDR2 SYDVKM. The ends were cut back, 5 bases at V and 1 base at J, with 12 bases in the middle. This CDR3 comprises 16 residues. The CDR3: CASSLARDSGANVLTF. The CDR3 DNA sequence: TGTGCCAGCAGTCTGGCCCGAGATTCTGGGGCCAACGTCCTGACTTTC.

This clone was seen a few times. The rearrangement joins TRBV3-1 (or the pseudogene TRBV3-2) to TRBJ1-1; no clear D. V lost 3 bases, J lost 0 bases, and 8 bases lay in between. The germline V gene encodes CDR1 LGHDT and CDR2 YNNKEL (reference sequence). This CDR3 region has 14 residues. CDR3 bases: TGTGCCAGCAGCCAGCTGACCATGAACACTGAAGCTTTCTTT. It is translated as CASSQLTMNTEAFF.

The chain recombines TRBV5-1 with TRBJ2-3; D could derive from TRBD1 or TRBD2 (6 bases each). The CDR3 totals 16 residues. Trimming took off 1 base at V and 5 bases at J, with 17 bases between the two ends. Germline assignment: CDR1 SGHRS and CDR2 YFSETQ. CDR3 sequence: CASSLWSGAQEDTQYF. Written as DNA, the CDR3 is TGCGCCAGCAGCTTGTGGTCGGGGGCCCAGGAAGATACGCAGTATTTT.

This sequence joins TRBV2 and TRBJ2-2; possibly TRBD2 for D (5 bases). Trimming left V 8 bases short and J 1 base short, with 11 bases between. CDR1 is SNHLY, CDR2 FYNNEI, per germline. The CDR3 covers 14 residues. This chain's CDR3 is CASAVEGNTGELFF. As DNA, the CDR3 is TGTGCCAGCGCTGTCGAGGGGAACACCGGGGAGCTGTTTTTT.

V gene TRBV4-1 combines with J gene TRBJ2-1; 12 positions match TRBD2. The germline V gene has CDR1 MGHRA and CDR2 YSYEKL. Losses at the gene ends were 4 bases for V and 3 bases for J; bases not matched to a gene: 1. The CDR3 is 15 residues long. This CDR3 is CASSRLAGVYNEQFF. The CDR3, as DNA: TGCGCCAGCAGCCGACTAGCGGGGGTCTACAATGAGCAGTTCTTC.

The chain combines TRBV3-1 (or the pseudogene TRBV3-2) with TRBJ2-1; 12 bases align to TRBD2. The trim removed 1 base at V and 0 bases at J, leaving 7 bases unmatched. The V gene's germline CDR1 is LGHDT and CDR2 YNNKEL (reference sequence). The CDR3 covers 19 residues. CDR3 DNA sequence: TGTGCCAGCAGCCAAGGACTAGCGGGGGCCCTTAGCTCCTACAATGAGCAGTTCTTC. Residues: CASSQGLAGALSSYNEQFF.

The V gene is TRBV6-5, the J gene TRBJ2-5; D might be TRBD2 (5 bases). CDR1 and CDR2 (germline): MNHEY, SVGAGI. V was cut by 11 bases and J by 3 bases, with 19 bases left in between. The CDR3 sequence is 14 residues long. CDR3 region: CAVKPWEQEETQYF. CDR3 sequence (DNA): TGTGCCGTAAAACCGTGGGAGCAGGAAGAGACCCAGTACTTC.

The chain employs TRBV19 and TRBJ1-5; the D gene is possibly TRBD1 (6 bases). Trimming removed 11 bases at V and 7 bases at J, with 18 bases between. Looked up from germline, CDR1 is LNHDA and CDR2 is SQIVND (reference sequence). This CDR3 is 13 amino acids long. In nucleotides, the CDR3 is TGTGCCGGATCCAAGGGGGTGAACCAGCCCCAGCATTTT. It specifies CAGSKGVNQPQHF.

V gene TRBV6-5 combines with J gene TRBJ1-2; D is perhaps TRBD1 (5 bases). This CDR3 comprises 12 residues. V was shortened by 5 bases and J by 5 bases, with 9 bases between the two germline ends. The V gene's germline CDR1 is MNHEY and CDR2 SVGAGI. The CDR3 loop is CASSQPGYGYTF. CDR3 in DNA: TGTGCCAGCAGTCAGCCAGGGTATGGCTACACCTTC.

The genes are TRBV24-1 and TRBJ2-1; weak D call: TRBD1 (6 bases). Trimming removed 4 bases from V and 3 bases from J, with 6 bases in between. Germline-derived CDR1 and CDR2 are KGHDR and SFDVKD. The CDR3 loop spans 13 amino acids. CDR3 amino acids: CATSEGGYNEQFF. CDR3 DNA: TGTGCCACCAGTGAAGGGGGCTACAATGAGCAGTTCTTC.

This clone was observed a few times. The chain has TRBV6-5 and TRBJ1-5; D might be TRBD1 (6 bases). CDR3 length equals 15 residues. In germline, CDR1 is MNHEY, CDR2 SVGAGI. Trimming cost V 6 bases and J 3 bases, with 15 bases left between them. CDR3 DNA sequence: TGTGCCAGCAGAAGCTGGGGGGCCCTCAATCAGCCCCAGCATTTT. Its translation is CASRSWGALNQPQHF.

The chain is built from TRBV11-2 and TRBJ2-3; D is unclear. Germline V CDR1 and CDR2: SGHAT, FQNNGV. V lost 3 bases to trimming and J lost 2 bases, with 9 bases between them. This CDR3 comprises 14 residues. The CDR3 loop is CASSLGLNTDTQYF. The CDR3 bases are TGTGCCAGCAGCTTGGGCCTTAACACAGATACGCAGTATTTT.

The rearrangement links TRBV9 to TRBJ2-4; TRBD2 matches at 9 bases. V was pared by 0 bases and J by 13 bases, with 5 bases of the junction left unmatched. Looked up from germline, CDR1 is SGDLS and CDR2 is YYNGEE. CDR3 length: 13 amino acids. CDR3 bases: TGTGCCAGCAGCGTAGATAGCGGGGGCAGACAGTACTTC. Its translation: CASSVDSGGRQYF. Full variable domain (remainder filled in from reference TRBV9 and TRBJ2-4): DSGVTQTPKHLITATGQRVTLRCSPRSGDLSVYWYQQSLDQGLQFLIQYYNGEERAKGNILERFSAQQFPDLHSELNLSSLELGDSALYFCASSVDSGGRQYFGAGTRLSVL.

CDR3 coding DNA: TGTGCCAGCAGCCAAGAAGTTATAGCGGGGCACACCGGGGAGCTGTTTTTT. Amino acids: CASSQEVIAGHTGELFF. J is TRBJ2-2 and V is TRBV3-1 (or the pseudogene TRBV3-2), with 8 positions matching TRBD2. Germline V gene data show CDR1 as LGHDT and CDR2 as YNNKEL (reference sequence). J gave up 3 bases and V 0 bases, and 6 bases lay outside the gene matches. This CDR3 comprises 17 residues.

This chain uses TRBV14 with TRBJ2-7; D remains unclear. The V end lost 4 bases, the J end lost 1 base, and 8 bases lay between the germline ends. The CDR3 loop spans 13 amino acids. Germline CDR1 is SGHDN and CDR2 is FVKESK. The CDR3 nucleotides are TGTGCCAGCAGCCCGACTTCTTCCTACGAGCAGTACTTC. Translated: CASSPTSSYEQYF.

This rearrangement joins TRBV3-1 (or the pseudogene TRBV3-2) to TRBJ1-1; D gene unclear. The CDR3 runs 14 residues. V lost 5 bases to trimming and J lost 1 base, with 11 bases between them. Germline CDR1 and CDR2: LGHDT and YNNKEL (reference sequence). The DNA of the CDR3 is TGTGCCAGCAGCTCCCGGGTGCGGAACACTGAAGCTTTCTTT. Encoded protein: CASSSRVRNTEAFF.

The genes are TRBV28 and TRBJ2-1; 9 nucleotides agree with TRBD1. The CDR3 loop spans 13 amino acids. Trimming removed 5 bases from V and 9 bases from J; junction bases left unmatched: 5. CDR1 and CDR2 from the germline V gene are MDHEN and SYDVKM. In DNA, the CDR3 is TGTGCCAGCAGTATACAGGGGGCTGTTGAGCAGTTCTTC. Its translation: CASSIQGAVEQFF.

V gene TRBV7-9 combines with J gene TRBJ1-4, with a possible D match to TRBD1 (6 bases). Trimming shortened V by 0 bases and J by 5 bases, and 10 bases separated the two germline ends. The CDR3 is 15 residues long. Germline V gene data show CDR1 as SEHNR and CDR2 as FQNEAQ (reference sequence). CDR3 in amino acids: CASSLAAGVNEKLFF. CDR3 DNA sequence: TGTGCCAGCAGCTTAGCAGCAGGGGTGAATGAAAAACTGTTTTTT. The whole variable domain, remainder taken from reference TRBV7-9 and TRBJ1-4, is DTGVSQNPRHKITKRGQNVTFRCDPISEHNRLYWYRQTLGQGPEFLTYFQNEAQLEKSRLLSDRFSAERPKGSFSTLEIQRTEQGDSAMYLCASSLAAGVNEKLFFGSGTQLSVL.

The chain has TRBV5-4 and TRBJ1-3; 8 positions agree with TRBD1. The CDR3 loop spans 15 amino acids. V lost 1 base, J lost 2 bases, and 2 bases stayed unmatched. Germline V gives CDR1 SGHNT, CDR2 YYREEE (reference sequence). CDR3 nucleotides: TGTGCCAGCAGCTTGCAGGACAGGGCTGGAAACACCATATATTTT. Protein sequence: CASSLQDRAGNTIYF.

V is TRBV19 and J is TRBJ1-4, with 7 bases fitting TRBD1. The CDR3 length is 15 residues. V shed 6 bases and J 0 bases; nucleotides not matched to a gene: 4. Germline CDR1 and CDR2: LNHDA and SQIVND (reference sequence). The CDR3 is CASSFGTATNEKLFF. The CDR3 nucleotides are TGTGCCAGTAGCTTTGGGACAGCAACTAATGAAAAACTGTTTTTT.

The genes are TRBV24-1 and TRBJ2-2, with D unclear. Germline CDR1 is KGHDR and CDR2 is SFDVKD. The length of the CDR3 is 17 residues. Trimming shortened V by 5 bases and J by 0 bases, and 15 bases separated the two germline ends. CDR3 coding DNA: TGTGCCACCAGTGCGTCCGGGCTGTACACGAACACCGGGGAGCTGTTTTTT. This encodes CATSASGLYTNTGELFF.

This clone has a handful of counts. CDR3 in DNA: TGTGCCAGCAGTTTGGTCAGGGGCAGCACTGAAGCTTTCTTT. Translated, it gives CASSLVRGSTEAFF. This chain uses TRBV28 with TRBJ1-1, with D perhaps matching TRBD1 (6 bases). The V end was cut by 3 bases, the J end by 4 bases, with 12 bases between. The CDR3 consists of 14 residues. Germline CDR1 is MDHEN and CDR2 is SYDVKM.

As DNA, the CDR3 is TGTGCCAGCAGTCTATCGACAGGGTCTAACTATGGCTACACCTTC. Translated: CASSLSTGSNYGYTF. V gene TRBV6-5 combines with J gene TRBJ1-2; 7 bases agree with TRBD1. The J segment lost 0 bases and the V segment lost 5 bases, leaving 6 bases of the junction unmatched. Germline values: CDR1 MNHEY, CDR2 SVGAGI. The CDR3 runs to 15 residues.

The rearrangement links TRBV6-2 or TRBV6-3 to TRBJ2-7; D uncertain. V gave up 2 bases and J gave up 3 bases, with 11 bases separating them. Germline lookup yields CDR1 MNHEY and CDR2 SVGEGT. This CDR3 is built from 14 residues. This CDR3 is CASSYGRTHYEQYF. The CDR3 DNA is TGTGCCAGCAGTTACGGTCGGACCCACTACGAGCAGTACTTC.

V and J are TRBV6-5 and TRBJ1-2; tentative D call: TRBD1 (6 bases). The CDR3 has 15 amino acids. V was cut by 2 bases and J by 6 bases, with 16 bases left in between. Germline-derived CDR1 and CDR2 are MNHEY and SVGAGI. The CDR3 sequence is CASSYDYGGLDGYTF. The CDR3 region has the DNA TGTGCCAGCAGTTACGACTATGGGGGGCTTGATGGCTACACCTTC.

The chain combines TRBV18 with TRBJ1-2; the D is unclear. Trimming shortened V by 4 bases and J by 2 bases, and 5 bases separated the two germline ends. The CDR3 spans 12 residues. The germline V gene encodes CDR1 KGHSH and CDR2 LQKENI. CDR3 DNA sequence: TGTGCCAGCTCACAGCCAAACTATGGCTACACCTTC. Its protein product is CASSQPNYGYTF.